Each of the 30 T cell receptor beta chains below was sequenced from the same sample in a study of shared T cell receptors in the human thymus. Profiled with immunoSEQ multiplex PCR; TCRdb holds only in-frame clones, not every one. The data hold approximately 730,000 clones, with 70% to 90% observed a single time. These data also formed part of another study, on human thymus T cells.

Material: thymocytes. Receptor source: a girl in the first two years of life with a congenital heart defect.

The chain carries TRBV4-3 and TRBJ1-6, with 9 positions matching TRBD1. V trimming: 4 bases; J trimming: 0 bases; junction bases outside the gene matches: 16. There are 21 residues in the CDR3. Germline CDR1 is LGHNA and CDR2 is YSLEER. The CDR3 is CASSPVQGAVGTSSYNSPLHF. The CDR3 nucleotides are TGCGCCAGCAGCCCAGTACAGGGGGCGGTAGGGACGAGCTCCTATAATTCACCCCTCCACTTT.

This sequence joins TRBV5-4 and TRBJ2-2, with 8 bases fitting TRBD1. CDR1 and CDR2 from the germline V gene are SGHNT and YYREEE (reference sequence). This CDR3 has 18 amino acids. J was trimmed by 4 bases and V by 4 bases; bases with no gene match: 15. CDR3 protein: CASSKDRARVRGTGELFF. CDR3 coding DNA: TGTGCCAGCAGCAAGGACAGGGCCCGGGTAAGGGGCACCGGGGAGCTGTTTTTT.

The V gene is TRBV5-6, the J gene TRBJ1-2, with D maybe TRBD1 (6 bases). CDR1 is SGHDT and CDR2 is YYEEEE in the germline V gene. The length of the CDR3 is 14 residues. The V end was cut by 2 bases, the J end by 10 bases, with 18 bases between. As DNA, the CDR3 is TGTGCCAGCAGCTTACAGGGTATTGTATGGGACTACACCTTC. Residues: CASSLQGIVWDYTF.

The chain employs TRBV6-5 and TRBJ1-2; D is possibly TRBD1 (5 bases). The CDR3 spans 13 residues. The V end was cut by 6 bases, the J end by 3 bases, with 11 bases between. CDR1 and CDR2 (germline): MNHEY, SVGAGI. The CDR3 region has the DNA TGTGCCAGCAGAAAACGGGGGGACTATGGCTACACCTTC. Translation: CASRKRGDYGYTF.

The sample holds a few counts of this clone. In nucleotides, the CDR3 is TGTGCCAGCTGGGGGCTTGCATGGGCCTCCTATGGCTACACCTTC. Translated, it gives CASWGLAWASYGYTF. This chain connects TRBV27 to TRBJ1-2, with a possible D match to TRBD1 (6 bases). The CDR3 spans 15 residues. CDR1 is MNHEY, CDR2 SMNVEV, per germline (reference sequence). Trimming took off 8 bases at V and 4 bases at J, with 20 bases between the two ends.

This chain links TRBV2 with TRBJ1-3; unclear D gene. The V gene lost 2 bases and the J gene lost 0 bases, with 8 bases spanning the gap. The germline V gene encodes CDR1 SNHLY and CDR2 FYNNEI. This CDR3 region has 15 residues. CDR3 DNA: TGTGCCAGCAGTGAACGCGAGGTCTCTGGAAACACCATATATTTT. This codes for CASSEREVSGNTIYF.

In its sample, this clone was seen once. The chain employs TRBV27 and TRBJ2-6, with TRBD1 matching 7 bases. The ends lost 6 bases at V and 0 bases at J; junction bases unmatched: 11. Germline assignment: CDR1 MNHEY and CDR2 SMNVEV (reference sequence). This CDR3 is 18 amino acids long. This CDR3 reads CASRSTGQRASGANVLTF. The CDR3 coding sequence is TGTGCCAGCAGATCGACAGGGCAAAGGGCCTCTGGGGCCAACGTCCTGACTTTC.

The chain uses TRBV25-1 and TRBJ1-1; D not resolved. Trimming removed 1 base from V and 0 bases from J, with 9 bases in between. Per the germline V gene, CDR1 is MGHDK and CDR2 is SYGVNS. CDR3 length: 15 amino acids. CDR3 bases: TGTGCCAGCAGTGAATCGGGGATAATGAACACTGAAGCTTTCTTT. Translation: CASSESGIMNTEAFF.

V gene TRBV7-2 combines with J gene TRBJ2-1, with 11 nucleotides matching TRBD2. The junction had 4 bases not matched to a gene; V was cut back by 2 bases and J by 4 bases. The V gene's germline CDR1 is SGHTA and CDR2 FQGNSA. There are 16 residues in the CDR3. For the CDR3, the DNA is TGTGCCAGCAGCTTAAAACTAGCGGGGGAGTACAATGAGCAGTTCTTC. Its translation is CASSLKLAGEYNEQFF. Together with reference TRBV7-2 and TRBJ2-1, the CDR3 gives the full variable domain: GAGVSQSPSNKVTEKGKDVELRCDPISGHTALYWYRQSLGQGLEFLIYFQGNSAPDKSGLPSDRFSAERTGGSVSTLTIQRTQQEDSAVYLCASSLKLAGEYNEQFFGPGTRLTVL.

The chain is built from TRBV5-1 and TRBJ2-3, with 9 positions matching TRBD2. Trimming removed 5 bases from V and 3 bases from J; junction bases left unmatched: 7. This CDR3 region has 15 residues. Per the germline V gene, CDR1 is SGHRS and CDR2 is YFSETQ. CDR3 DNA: TGCGCCAGCAGGGAGGGGACTAGCACGACAGATACGCAGTATTTT. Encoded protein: CASREGTSTTDTQYF. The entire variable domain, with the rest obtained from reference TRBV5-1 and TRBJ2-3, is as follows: KAGVTQTPRYLIKTRGQQVTLSCSPISGHRSVSWYQQTPGQGLQFLFEYFSETQRNKGNFPGRFSGRQFSNSRSEMNVSTLELGDSALYLCASREGTSTTDTQYFGPGTRLTVL.

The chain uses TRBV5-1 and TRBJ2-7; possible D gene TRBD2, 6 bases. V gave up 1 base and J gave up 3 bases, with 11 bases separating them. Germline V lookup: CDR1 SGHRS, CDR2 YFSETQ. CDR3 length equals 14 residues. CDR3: CASSLLTRFYEQYF. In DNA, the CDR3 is TGCGCCAGCAGCTTGCTGACTAGATTCTACGAGCAGTACTTC.

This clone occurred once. CDR3 sequence: CASSPKAGGLDYSNQPQHF. CDR3 DNA sequence: TGTGCCAGCAGCCCTAAAGCCGGGGGGCTTGACTATAGCAATCAGCCCCAGCATTTT. The V gene is TRBV5-5, the J gene TRBJ1-5; possibly TRBD1 for D (6 bases). The CDR3 is 19 residues long. From germline, CDR1 is SGHKS and CDR2 YYEKEE (reference sequence). V lost 4 bases and J 0 bases, leaving 23 bases between the germline ends.

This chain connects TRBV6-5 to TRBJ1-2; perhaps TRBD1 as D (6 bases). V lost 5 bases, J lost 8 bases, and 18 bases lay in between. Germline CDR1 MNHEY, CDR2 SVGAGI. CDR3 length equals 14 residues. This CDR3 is CASSARGDYTGYTF. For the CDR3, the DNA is TGTGCCAGCAGTGCCAGGGGTGACTATACCGGCTACACCTTC.

CDR3 loop: CATSRGISGVNWLETQYF. CDR3 nucleotides: TGTGCCACCAGCAGAGGTATTAGCGGGGTCAACTGGTTAGAGACCCAGTACTTC. The chain carries TRBV15 and TRBJ2-5; 8 bases fit TRBD2. Trimming took 1 base from V and 4 from J; bases not matched to a gene: 14. CDR1 is LNHNV and CDR2 is YYDKDF in the germline V gene (reference sequence). The CDR3 has 18 residues.

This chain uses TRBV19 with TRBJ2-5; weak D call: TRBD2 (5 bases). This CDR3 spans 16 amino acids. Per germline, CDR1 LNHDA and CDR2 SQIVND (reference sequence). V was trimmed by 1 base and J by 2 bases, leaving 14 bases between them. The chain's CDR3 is CASSIVSGLHQETQYF. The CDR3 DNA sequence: TGTGCCAGTAGTATAGTAAGCGGCTTACATCAAGAGACCCAGTACTTC. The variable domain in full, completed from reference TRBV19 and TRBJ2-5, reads DGGITQSPKYLFRKEGQNVTLSCEQNLNHDAMYWYRQDPGQGLRLIYYSQIVNDFQKGDIAEGYSVSREKKESFPLTVTSAQKNPTAFYLCASSIVSGLHQETQYFGPGTRLLVL.

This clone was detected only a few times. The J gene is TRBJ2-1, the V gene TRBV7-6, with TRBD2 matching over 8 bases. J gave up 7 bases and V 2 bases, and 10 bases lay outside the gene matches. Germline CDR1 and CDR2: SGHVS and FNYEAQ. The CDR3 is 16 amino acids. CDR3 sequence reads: CASSLIGGGKGNEQFF. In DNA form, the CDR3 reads TGTGCCAGCAGCTTAATTGGCGGGGGGAAGGGGAATGAGCAGTTCTTC.

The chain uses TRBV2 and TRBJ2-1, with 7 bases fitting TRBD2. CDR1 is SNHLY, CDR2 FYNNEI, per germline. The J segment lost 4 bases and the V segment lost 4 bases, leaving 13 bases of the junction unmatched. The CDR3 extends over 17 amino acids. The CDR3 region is CASSGTRADVKYNEQFF. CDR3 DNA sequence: TGTGCCAGCAGTGGGACTAGAGCGGATGTAAAATACAATGAGCAGTTCTTC.

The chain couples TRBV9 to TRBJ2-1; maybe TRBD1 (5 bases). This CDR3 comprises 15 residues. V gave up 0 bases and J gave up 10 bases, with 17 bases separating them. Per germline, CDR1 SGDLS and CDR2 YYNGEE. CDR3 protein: CASSVEGATVGEQFF. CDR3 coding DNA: TGTGCCAGCAGCGTAGAAGGGGCCACGGTAGGGGAGCAGTTCTTC.

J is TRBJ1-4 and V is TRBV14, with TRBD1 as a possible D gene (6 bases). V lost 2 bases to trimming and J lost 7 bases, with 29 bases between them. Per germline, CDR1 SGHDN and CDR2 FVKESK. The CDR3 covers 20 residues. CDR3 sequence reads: CASSQPQEGHGSVVGEKLFF. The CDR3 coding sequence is TGTGCCAGCAGCCAACCCCAAGAGGGACATGGGTCTGTGGTTGGTGAAAAACTGTTTTTT.

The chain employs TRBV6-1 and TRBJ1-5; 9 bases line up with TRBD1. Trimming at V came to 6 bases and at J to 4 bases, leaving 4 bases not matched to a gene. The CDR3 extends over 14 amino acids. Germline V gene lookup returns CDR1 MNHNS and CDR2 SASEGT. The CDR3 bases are TGTGCCAGCAGCTCGGGACAGGGAAATCAGCCCCAGCATTTT. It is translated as CASSSGQGNQPQHF.

The CDR3 protein is CASSLESGGLHSNQPQHF. As DNA, the CDR3 is TGTGCCAGCAGCTTAGAGTCTGGGGGACTACATAGCAATCAGCCCCAGCATTTT. This chain joins TRBV7-8 and TRBJ1-5, with D possibly being TRBD1 (5 bases). This CDR3 spans 18 amino acids. Germline assignment: CDR1 SGHVS and CDR2 FQNEAQ. V was trimmed by 1 base and J by 0 bases, leaving 16 bases between them.

The CDR3 sequence: CASSLLASGSLRSSYNEQFF. The CDR3 region has the DNA TGTGCCAGCAGTTTATTAGCGAGCGGATCGCTCCGGAGCTCCTACAATGAGCAGTTCTTC. The J gene is TRBJ2-1, the V gene TRBV27; a weak D match, TRBD2 (5 bases). CDR3 length: 20 residues. V gave up 1 base and J gave up 0 bases, with 22 bases separating them. Looked up from germline, CDR1 is MNHEY and CDR2 is SMNVEV (reference sequence).

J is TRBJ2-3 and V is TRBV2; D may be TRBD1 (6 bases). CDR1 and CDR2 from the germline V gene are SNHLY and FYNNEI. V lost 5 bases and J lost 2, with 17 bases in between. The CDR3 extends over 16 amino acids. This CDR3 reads CASSYPGVGYTDTQYF. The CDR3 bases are TGTGCCAGCAGTTACCCAGGGGTAGGCTACACAGATACGCAGTATTTT.

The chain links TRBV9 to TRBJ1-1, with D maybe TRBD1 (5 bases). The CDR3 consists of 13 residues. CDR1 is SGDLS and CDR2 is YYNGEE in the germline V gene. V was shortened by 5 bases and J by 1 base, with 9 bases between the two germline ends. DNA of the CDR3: TGTGCCAGCAGAGGAACAGGGAACACTGAAGCTTTCTTT. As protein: CASRGTGNTEAFF.

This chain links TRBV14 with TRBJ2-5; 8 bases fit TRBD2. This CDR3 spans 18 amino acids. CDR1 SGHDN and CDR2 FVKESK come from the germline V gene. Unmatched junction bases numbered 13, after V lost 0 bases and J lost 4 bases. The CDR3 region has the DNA TGTGCCAGCAGCCAAGATTGCCTAAAGCGGGGGCTACTAGAGACCCAGTACTTC. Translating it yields CASSQDCLKRGLLETQYF.

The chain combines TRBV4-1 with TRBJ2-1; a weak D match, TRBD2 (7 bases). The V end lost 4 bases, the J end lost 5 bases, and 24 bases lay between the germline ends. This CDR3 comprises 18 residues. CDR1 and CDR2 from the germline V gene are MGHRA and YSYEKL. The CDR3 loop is CASSLLRGGAARDNEQFF. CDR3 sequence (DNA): TGCGCCAGCAGCCTTCTGAGGGGGGGCGCGGCCAGAGACAATGAGCAGTTCTTC.

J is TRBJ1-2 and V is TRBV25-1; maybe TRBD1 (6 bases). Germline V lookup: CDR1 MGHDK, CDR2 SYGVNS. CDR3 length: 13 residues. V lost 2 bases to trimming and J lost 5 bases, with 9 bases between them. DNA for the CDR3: TGTGCCAGCAGTGAAAAACAGGGATATGGCTACACCTTC. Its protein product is CASSEKQGYGYTF.

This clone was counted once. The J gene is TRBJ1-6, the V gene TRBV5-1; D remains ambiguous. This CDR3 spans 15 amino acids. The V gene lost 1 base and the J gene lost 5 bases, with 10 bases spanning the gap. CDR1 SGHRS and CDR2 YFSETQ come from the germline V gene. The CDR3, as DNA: TGCGCCAGCAGCTTGTACGAGGCCAATAATTCACCCCTCCACTTT. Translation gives CASSLYEANNSPLHF.

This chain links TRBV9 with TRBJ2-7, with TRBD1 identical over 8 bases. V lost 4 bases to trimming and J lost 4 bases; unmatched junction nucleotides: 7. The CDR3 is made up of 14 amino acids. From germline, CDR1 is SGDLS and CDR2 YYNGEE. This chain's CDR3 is CASSPRTGCYEQYF. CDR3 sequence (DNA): TGTGCCAGCAGCCCCCGGACAGGGTGTTACGAGCAGTACTTC. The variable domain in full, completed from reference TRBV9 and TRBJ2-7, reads DSGVTQTPKHLITATGQRVTLRCSPRSGDLSVYWYQQSLDQGLQFLIQYYNGEERAKGNILERFSAQQFPDLHSELNLSSLELGDSALYFCASSPRTGCYEQYFGPGTRLTVT.

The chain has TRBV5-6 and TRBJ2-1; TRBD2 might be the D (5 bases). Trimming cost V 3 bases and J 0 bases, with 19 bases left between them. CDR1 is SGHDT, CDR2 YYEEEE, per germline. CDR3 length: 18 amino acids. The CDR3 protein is CASSSSSFLGSSYNEQFF. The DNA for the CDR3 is TGTGCCAGCAGCTCCTCCTCCTTTCTAGGGAGCTCCTACAATGAGCAGTTCTTC.